Listed below are T cell receptor beta chains from one sample, sequenced in a study of T cell responses to AZD1222 COVID-19 vaccine. Produced via immunoSEQ multiplex PCR; TCRdb's table is partial and in-frame only. The sample carries 100,000 to 150,000 clones, about nine tenths recorded once. The source material was peripheral blood, sampled on day 0 of AZD1222 vaccination. The source is an adult in good health. CDR3s include the opening cysteine and the closing phenylalanine or tryptophan. Fields, in order: clone size, J gene, D gene, V gene, CDR3 DNA, CDR3 protein. A D gene is named only where the DNA matches it firmly. For some rows the clone size is stated as once, few or many, or as a class when expanded; others skip it.

size: NA
J: TRBJ2-7
D: NA
V: TRBV19
DNA: TGTGCCAGTAGTATAGTAGCTGGCCCCCACGAGCAGTACTTC
CDR3: CASSIVAGPHEQYF

size: NA
J: TRBJ2-5
D: TRBD2
V: TRBV4-1
DNA: TGCGCCAGCAGCCTTTTGGGACTAGCGGGCCCTCAGTACTTC
CDR3: CASSLLGLAGPQYF

size: NA
J: TRBJ2-7
D: NA
V: TRBV4-3
DNA: TGCGCCAGCAGCCAAGACGGACAAGGGGGCTACGAGCAGTACTTC
CDR3: CASSQDGQGGYEQYF

size: NA
J: TRBJ2-7
D: NA
V: TRBV14
DNA: TGTGCCAGCAGCCAGGGACCTCCCTACGAGCAGTACTTC
CDR3: CASSQGPPYEQYF

size: once
J: TRBJ1-2
D: NA
V: TRBV21-1
DNA: TGTGCCAGCAGCCTTCGGACAGGTTCTCTTGGCTACACCTTC
CDR3: CASSLRTGSLGYTF

size: NA
J: TRBJ2-1
D: TRBD2
V: TRBV27
DNA: TGTGCCAGCAGTGTCCTAGCGGGGGTTTTGGATGAGCAGTTCTTC
CDR3: CASSVLAGVLDEQFF

size: once
J: TRBJ2-7
D: NA
V: TRBV5-8
DNA: TGTGCCAGCAGCTCGAACCGGGACGGACCCTACGAGCAGTACTTC
CDR3: CASSSNRDGPYEQYF

size: NA
J: TRBJ2-2
D: NA
V: TRBV5-1
DNA: TGCGCCAGCAGCGGGGACGGATTGGACACCGGGGAGCTGTTTTTT
CDR3: CASSGDGLDTGELFF

size: NA
J: TRBJ2-7
D: NA
V: TRBV11-2
DNA: TGTGCCAGCAGCTTGAGACAGGCCTCGGGCGAGCAGTACTTC
CDR3: CASSLRQASGEQYF

size: NA
J: TRBJ1-5
D: NA
V: TRBV28
DNA: TGTGCCAGCAGTTTGGGTGCTTGGGGAGGAAATCAGCCCCAGCATTTT
CDR3: CASSLGAWGGNQPQHF

size: NA
J: TRBJ1-2
D: NA
V: TRBV6-2/TRBV6-3
DNA: TGTGCCAGCAGTTACGTCGGGACCTATGGCTACACCTTC
CDR3: CASSYVGTYGYTF

size: NA
J: TRBJ1-2
D: NA
V: TRBV5-6
DNA: TGTGCCAGCAGCTTCGGATATGGCTACACCTTC
CDR3: CASSFGYGYTF

size: NA
J: TRBJ2-3
D: TRBD2
V: TRBV27
DNA: TGTGCCAGCAGTTCGGGACTAAACACAGATACGCAGTATTTT
CDR3: CASSSGLNTDTQYF

size: NA
J: TRBJ1-3
D: NA
V: TRBV7-6
DNA: TGTGCCAGCAGCCCTACCACAGTTCGGTCCGGAAACACCATATATTTT
CDR3: CASSPTTVRSGNTIYF

size: NA
J: TRBJ2-7
D: NA
V: TRBV23-1
DNA: TGCGCCAGCAGTCAATCTGGGGGACTCTCCTACGAGCAGTACTTC
CDR3: CASSQSGGLSYEQYF

size: NA
J: TRBJ2-5
D: TRBD2
V: TRBV6-5
DNA: TGTGCCACGGCCGGGACTAGCGGGGGGTGGGAGACCCAGTACTTC
CDR3: CATAGTSGGWETQYF

size: NA
J: TRBJ1-2
D: TRBD1
V: TRBV6-5
DNA: TGTGCCAGCAGTCGCCGGGACAGGACGGTCTATGGCTACACCTTC
CDR3: CASSRRDRTVYGYTF

size: once
J: TRBJ1-1
D: NA
V: TRBV2
DNA: TGTGCCAGCTCCCAGGGTATGAACACTGAAGCTTTCTTT
CDR3: CASSQGMNTEAFF

size: once
J: TRBJ1-1
D: TRBD1
V: TRBV12-3/TRBV12-4
DNA: TGTGCCAGCAGTAGAACAGGGGGGACTGAAGCTTTCTTT
CDR3: CASSRTGGTEAFF

size: NA
J: TRBJ1-4
D: NA
V: TRBV7-2
DNA: TGTGCCAGCAGCTTAAGCGGAACTAATGAAAAACTGTTTTTT
CDR3: CASSLSGTNEKLFF

size: NA
J: TRBJ1-1
D: NA
V: TRBV6-5
DNA: TGTGCCAGCAGTTACCCGTCTTCGGAAGCTTTCTTT
CDR3: CASSYPSSEAFF

size: NA
J: TRBJ2-7
D: NA
V: TRBV5-6
DNA: TGTGCCAGCAGCCAGCCTGTGGAGGCCTACAAGCAGTACTTC
CDR3: CASSQPVEAYKQYF

size: NA
J: TRBJ1-5
D: NA
V: TRBV28
DNA: TGTGCCAGCAGTTTACTGGGTCAGCCCCAGCATTTT
CDR3: CASSLLGQPQHF

size: once
J: TRBJ2-1
D: NA
V: TRBV18
DNA: TGTGCCAGCTCACCACCCGGCAGGCCCTGGGGAAATGAGCAGTTCTTC
CDR3: CASSPPGRPWGNEQFF

size: NA
J: TRBJ1-2
D: NA
V: TRBV30
DNA: TGTGCCTGGGGGGCTAACTATGGCTACACCTTC
CDR3: CAWGANYGYTF

size: NA
J: TRBJ1-2
D: TRBD1
V: TRBV3-1/TRBV3-2
DNA: TGTGCCAGCAGCCAAACGGACAGGGAGGGCTACACCTTC
CDR3: CASSQTDREGYTF

size: once
J: TRBJ2-7
D: TRBD1
V: TRBV2
DNA: TGTGCCAGCAGTGAATTTGGGACAGCTTACGAGCAGTACTTC
CDR3: CASSEFGTAYEQYF

size: NA
J: TRBJ2-4
D: NA
V: TRBV11-2
DNA: TGTGCCAGCAGCTTAATCGGGGGCATTCAGTACTTC
CDR3: CASSLIGGIQYF

size: NA
J: TRBJ2-3
D: NA
V: TRBV10-1
DNA: TGCGCCAGCAGTGAGTCGGGGGCTACCGTGGGGGATACGCAGTATTTT
CDR3: CASSESGATVGDTQYF